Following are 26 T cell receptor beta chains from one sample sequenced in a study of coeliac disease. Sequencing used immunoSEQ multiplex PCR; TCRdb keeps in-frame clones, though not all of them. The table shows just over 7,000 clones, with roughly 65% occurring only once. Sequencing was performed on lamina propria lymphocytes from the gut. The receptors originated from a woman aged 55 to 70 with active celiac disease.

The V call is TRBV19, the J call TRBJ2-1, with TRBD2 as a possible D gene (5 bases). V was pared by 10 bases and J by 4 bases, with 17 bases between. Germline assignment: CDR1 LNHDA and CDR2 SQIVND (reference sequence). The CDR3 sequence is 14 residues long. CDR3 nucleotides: TGTGCCACCTCCCCGGGGATAGGGTACAATGAGCAGTTCTTC. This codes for CATSPGIGYNEQFF.

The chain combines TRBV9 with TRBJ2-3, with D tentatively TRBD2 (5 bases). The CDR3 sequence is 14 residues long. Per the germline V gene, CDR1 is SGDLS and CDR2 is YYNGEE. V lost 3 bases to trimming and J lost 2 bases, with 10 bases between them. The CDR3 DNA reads TGTGCCAGCAGCGAGAGCGGCTACACAGATACGCAGTATTTT. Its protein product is CASSESGYTDTQYF.

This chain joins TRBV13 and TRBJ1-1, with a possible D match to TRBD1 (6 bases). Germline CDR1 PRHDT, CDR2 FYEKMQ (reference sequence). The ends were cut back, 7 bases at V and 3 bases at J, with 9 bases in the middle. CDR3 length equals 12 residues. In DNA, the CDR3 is TGTGCCAGCAACCGACAGGACACTGAAGCTTTCTTT. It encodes CASNRQDTEAFF.

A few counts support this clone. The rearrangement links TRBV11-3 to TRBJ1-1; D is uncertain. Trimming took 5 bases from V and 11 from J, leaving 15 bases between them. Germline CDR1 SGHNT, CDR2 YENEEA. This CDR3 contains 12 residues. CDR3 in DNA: TGTGCCAGCAGCCTGGGCTCAACCAAGGCTTTCTTT. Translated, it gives CASSLGSTKAFF.

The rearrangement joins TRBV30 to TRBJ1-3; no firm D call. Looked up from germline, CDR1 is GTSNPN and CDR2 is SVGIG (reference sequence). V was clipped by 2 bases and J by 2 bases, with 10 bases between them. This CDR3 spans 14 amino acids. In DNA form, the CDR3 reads TGTGCCTGGAGTCCCGCCATAGCTGGAAACACCATATATTTT. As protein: CAWSPAIAGNTIYF.

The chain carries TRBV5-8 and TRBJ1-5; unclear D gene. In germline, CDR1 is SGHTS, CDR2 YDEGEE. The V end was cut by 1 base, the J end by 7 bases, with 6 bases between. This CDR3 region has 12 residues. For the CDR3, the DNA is TGTGCCAGCAGCTTGTGGGCACAGCCCCAGCATTTT. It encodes CASSLWAQPQHF.

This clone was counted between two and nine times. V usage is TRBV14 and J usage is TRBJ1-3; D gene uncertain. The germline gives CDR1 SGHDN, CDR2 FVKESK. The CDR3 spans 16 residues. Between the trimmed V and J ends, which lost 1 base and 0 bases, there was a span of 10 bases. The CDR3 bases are TGTGCCAGCAGCCAAGTGGTTGCGAGCTCTGGAAACACCATATATTTT. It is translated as CASSQVVASSGNTIYF.

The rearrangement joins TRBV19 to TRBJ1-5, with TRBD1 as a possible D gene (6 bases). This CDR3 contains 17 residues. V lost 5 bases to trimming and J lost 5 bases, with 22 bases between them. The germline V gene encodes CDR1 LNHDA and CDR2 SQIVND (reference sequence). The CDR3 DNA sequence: TGTGCCAGTAGTTGGGGGCGGAACTATGACCGGGATCAGCCCCAGCATTTT. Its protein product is CASSWGRNYDRDQPQHF.

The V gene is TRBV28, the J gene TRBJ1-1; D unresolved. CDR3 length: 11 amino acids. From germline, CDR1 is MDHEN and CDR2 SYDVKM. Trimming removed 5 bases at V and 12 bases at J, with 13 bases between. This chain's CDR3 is CASSLGGLSFF. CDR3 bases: TGTGCCAGCAGTCTAGGAGGTTTGTCTTTCTTT.

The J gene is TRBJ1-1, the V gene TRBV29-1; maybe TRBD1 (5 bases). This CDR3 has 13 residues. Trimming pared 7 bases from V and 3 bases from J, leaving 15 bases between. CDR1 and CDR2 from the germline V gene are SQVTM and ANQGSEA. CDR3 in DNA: TGCAGCGCAATGATACAGGCTGACACTGAAGCTTTCTTT. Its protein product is CSAMIQADTEAFF.

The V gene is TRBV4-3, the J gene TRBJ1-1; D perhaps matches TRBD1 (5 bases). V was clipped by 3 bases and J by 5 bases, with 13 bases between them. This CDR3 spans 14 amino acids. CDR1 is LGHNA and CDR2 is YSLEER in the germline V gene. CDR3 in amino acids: CASSQDHQGTEAFF. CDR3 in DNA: TGCGCCAGCAGCCAGGACCACCAGGGAACTGAAGCTTTCTTT.

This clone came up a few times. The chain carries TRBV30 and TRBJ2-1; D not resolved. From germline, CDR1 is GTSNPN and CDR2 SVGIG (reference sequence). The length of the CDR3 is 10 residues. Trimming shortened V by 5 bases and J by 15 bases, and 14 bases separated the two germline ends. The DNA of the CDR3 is TGTGCCTGGGCAGGAACATTAGGGTTCTTC. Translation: CAWAGTLGFF. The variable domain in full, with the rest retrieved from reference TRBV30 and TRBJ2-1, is SQTIHQWPATLVQPVGSPLSLECTVEGTSNPNLYWYRQAAGRGLQLLFYSVGIGQISSEVPQNLSASRPQDRQFILSSKKLLLSDSGFYLCAWAGTLGFFGPGTRLTVL.

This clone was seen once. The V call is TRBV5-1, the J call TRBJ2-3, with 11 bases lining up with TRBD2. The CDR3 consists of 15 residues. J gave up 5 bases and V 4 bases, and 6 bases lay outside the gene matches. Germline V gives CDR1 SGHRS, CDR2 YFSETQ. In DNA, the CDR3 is TGCGCCAGCAGCAGTAGCGGGGGGGCGGGAGATACGCAGTATTTT. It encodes CASSSSGGAGDTQYF.

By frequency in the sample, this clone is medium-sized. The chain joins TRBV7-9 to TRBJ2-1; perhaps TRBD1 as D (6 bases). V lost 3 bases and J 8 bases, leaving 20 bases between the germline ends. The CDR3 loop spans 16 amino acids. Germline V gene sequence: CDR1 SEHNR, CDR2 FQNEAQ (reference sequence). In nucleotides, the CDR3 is TGTGCCAGCAGCTTTCCCCCCCAGGGGTTTGGGGATGAGCAGTTCTTC. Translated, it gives CASSFPPQGFGDEQFF.

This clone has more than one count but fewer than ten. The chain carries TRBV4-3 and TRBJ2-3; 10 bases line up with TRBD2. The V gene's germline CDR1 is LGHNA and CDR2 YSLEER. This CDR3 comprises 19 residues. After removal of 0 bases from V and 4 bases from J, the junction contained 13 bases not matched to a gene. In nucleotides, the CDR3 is TGCGCCAGCAGCCAAGAAGTCAGCGGGGGGGCCTTTCCCCCAGATACGCAGTATTTT. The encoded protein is CASSQEVSGGAFPPDTQYF.

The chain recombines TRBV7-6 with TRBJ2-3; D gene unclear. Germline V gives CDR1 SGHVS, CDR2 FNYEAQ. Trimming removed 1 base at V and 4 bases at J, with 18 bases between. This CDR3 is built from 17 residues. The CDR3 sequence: CASSLVARLQVPDTQYF. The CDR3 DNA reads TGTGCCAGCAGCTTAGTAGCTAGACTCCAAGTACCAGATACGCAGTATTTT.

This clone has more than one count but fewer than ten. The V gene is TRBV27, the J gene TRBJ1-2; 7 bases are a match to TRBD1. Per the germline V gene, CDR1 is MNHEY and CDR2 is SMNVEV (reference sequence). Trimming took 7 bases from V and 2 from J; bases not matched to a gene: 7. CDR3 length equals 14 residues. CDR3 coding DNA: TGTGCCAGCAAGGGGGCGCGTGGGAACTATGGCTACACCTTC. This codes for CASKGARGNYGYTF.

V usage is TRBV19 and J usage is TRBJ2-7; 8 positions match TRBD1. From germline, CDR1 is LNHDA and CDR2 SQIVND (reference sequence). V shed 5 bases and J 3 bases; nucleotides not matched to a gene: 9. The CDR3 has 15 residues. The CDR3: CASSDIRTGYYEQYF. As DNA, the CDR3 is TGTGCCAGTAGTGACATAAGGACAGGGTACTACGAGCAGTACTTC. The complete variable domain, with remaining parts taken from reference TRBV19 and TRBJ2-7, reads DGGITQSPKYLFRKEGQNVTLSCEQNLNHDAMYWYRQDPGQGLRLIYYSQIVNDFQKGDIAEGYSVSREKKESFPLTVTSAQKNPTAFYLCASSDIRTGYYEQYFGPGTRLTVT.

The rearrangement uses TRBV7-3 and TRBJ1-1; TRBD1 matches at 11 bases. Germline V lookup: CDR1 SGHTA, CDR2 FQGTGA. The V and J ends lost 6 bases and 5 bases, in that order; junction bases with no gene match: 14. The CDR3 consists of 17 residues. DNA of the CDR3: TGTGCCAGCAGTCCGTCCGGGACAGGGGGGGGGATAACTGAAGCTTTCTTT. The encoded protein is CASSPSGTGGGITEAFF.

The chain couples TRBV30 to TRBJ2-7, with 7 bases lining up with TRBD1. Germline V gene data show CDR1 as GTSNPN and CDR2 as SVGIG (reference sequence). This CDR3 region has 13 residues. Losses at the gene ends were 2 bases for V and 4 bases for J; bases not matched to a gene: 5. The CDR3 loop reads CAWSKGAGYEQYF. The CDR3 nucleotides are TGTGCCTGGAGTAAGGGGGCCGGGTACGAGCAGTACTTC.

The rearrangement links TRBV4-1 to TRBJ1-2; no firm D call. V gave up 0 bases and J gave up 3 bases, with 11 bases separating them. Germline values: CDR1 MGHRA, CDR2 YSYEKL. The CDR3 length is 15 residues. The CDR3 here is CASSQDAGLHYGYTF. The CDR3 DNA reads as TGCGCCAGCAGCCAAGATGCAGGCCTGCACTATGGCTACACCTTC.

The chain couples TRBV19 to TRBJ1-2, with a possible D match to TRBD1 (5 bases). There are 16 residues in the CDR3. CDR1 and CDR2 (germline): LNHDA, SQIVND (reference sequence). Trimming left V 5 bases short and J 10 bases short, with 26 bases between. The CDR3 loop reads CASSDLKAGLVVLYTF. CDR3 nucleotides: TGTGCCAGTAGTGATCTCAAGGCAGGGTTGGTAGTTCTCTACACCTTC.

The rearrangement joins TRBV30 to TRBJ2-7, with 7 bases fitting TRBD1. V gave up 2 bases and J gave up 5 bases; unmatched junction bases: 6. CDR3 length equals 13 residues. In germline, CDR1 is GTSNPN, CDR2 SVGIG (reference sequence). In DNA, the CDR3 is TGTGCCTGGAGTCGACAGGGCCGGGACGAGCAGTACTTC. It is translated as CAWSRQGRDEQYF.

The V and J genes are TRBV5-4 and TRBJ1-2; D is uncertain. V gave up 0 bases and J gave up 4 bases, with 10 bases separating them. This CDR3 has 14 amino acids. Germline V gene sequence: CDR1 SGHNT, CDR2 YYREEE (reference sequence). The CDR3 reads CASSLDQTLYGYTF. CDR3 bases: TGTGCCAGCAGCTTGGACCAAACTCTCTATGGCTACACCTTC.

The CDR3 sequence: CSAGPLGLYGYTF. The CDR3 bases are TGCAGCGCAGGGCCGCTGGGGCTCTATGGCTACACCTTC. The V gene is TRBV29-1, the J gene TRBJ1-2, with a weak D call TRBD1 (5 bases). Germline CDR1 SQVTM, CDR2 ANQGSEA. The CDR3 has 13 amino acids. V was shortened by 7 bases and J by 4 bases, with 16 bases between the two germline ends.

CDR3 in amino acids: CASSRDSGSGNTIYF. The DNA for the CDR3 is TGTGCCAGCAGCAGGGACAGCGGCTCTGGAAACACCATATATTTT. This chain links TRBV5-6 with TRBJ1-3, with 7 bases fitting TRBD1. Germline CDR1 SGHDT, CDR2 YYEEEE. This CDR3 region has 15 residues. The V gene end was trimmed by 4 bases and the J gene end by 0 bases; junction bases not matched to a gene: 4.